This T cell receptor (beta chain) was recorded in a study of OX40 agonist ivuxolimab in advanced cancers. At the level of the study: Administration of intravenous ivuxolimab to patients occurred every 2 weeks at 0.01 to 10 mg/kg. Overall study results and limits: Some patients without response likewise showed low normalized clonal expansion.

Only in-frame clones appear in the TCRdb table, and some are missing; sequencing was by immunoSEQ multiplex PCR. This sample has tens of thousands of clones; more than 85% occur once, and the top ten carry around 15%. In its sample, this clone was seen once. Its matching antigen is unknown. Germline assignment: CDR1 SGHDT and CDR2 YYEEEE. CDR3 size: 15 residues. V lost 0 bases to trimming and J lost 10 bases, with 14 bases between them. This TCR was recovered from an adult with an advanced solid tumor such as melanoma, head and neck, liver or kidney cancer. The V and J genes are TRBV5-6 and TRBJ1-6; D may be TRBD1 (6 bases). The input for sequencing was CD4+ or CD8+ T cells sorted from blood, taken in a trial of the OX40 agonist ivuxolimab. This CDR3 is CASSLGTGHTSPLHF. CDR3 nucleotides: TGTGCCAGCAGCTTGGGTACAGGGCATACGTCACCCCTCCACTTT.